Below, 30 T cell receptor beta chains from the same sample are listed, as sequenced in a study of CD8 T cells in Susac syndrome. The RNA, about 0.45 to 1 ug, was put through reverse transcription using random hexamers. One entry per CDR3 protein, called by TCRdb with MiXCR from the immunoSEQ multiplex PCR reads. The table shows about 240,000 distinct CDR3 sequences, with 90% to 97% occurring only once. The sequenced material came from CD4+ T cells from PBMCs. All receptors come from a human donor with Susac syndrome.

The V gene is TRBV5-4, the J gene TRBJ1-4; a weak D match, TRBD1 (5 bases). CDR1 and CDR2 (germline): SGHNT, YYREEE (reference sequence). CDR3 length equals 15 residues. V dropped 4 bases and J dropped 8 bases, with 18 bases sitting between them. CDR3 region: CASSDLGGTREKLFF. For the CDR3, the DNA is TGTGCCAGCAGCGACCTGGGCGGGACTAGGGAAAAACTGTTTTTT.

The V call is TRBV5-1, the J call TRBJ2-2; either TRBD1 or TRBD2 may supply D (5 bases each). CDR3 length: 14 amino acids. The germline CDR1 and CDR2 sequences are SGHRS and YFSETQ. V lost 1 base and J lost 5, with 9 bases in between. The CDR3 loop is CASSLRGDTGELFF. As DNA, the CDR3 is TGCGCCAGCAGCTTGCGAGGGGATACCGGGGAGCTGTTTTTT.

The chain links TRBV15 to TRBJ2-2; D perhaps matches TRBD2 (6 bases). The length of the CDR3 is 15 residues. The germline V gene encodes CDR1 LNHNV and CDR2 YYDKDF (reference sequence). Trimming left V 3 bases short and J 4 bases short, with 12 bases between. CDR3 region: CATSSGRLGTGELFF. CDR3 nucleotide sequence: TGTGCCACCAGCAGCGGGAGACTGGGCACCGGGGAGCTGTTTTTT.

The rearrangement joins TRBV28 to TRBJ2-4; D perhaps matches TRBD1 (5 bases). The CDR3 covers 15 residues. Germline V lookup: CDR1 MDHEN, CDR2 SYDVKM. The V end lost 7 bases, the J end lost 0 bases, and 13 bases lay between the germline ends. The CDR3 DNA reads as TGTGCCAGCACTCCCACCAGGGCAGCCAAAAACATTCAGTACTTC. Protein product: CASTPTRAAKNIQYF.

CDR3 sequence reads: CASNGPRETQYF. The CDR3 region has the DNA TGTGCCAGCAATGGGCCCCGGGAGACCCAGTACTTC. This chain joins TRBV28 and TRBJ2-5; the D is unclear. V lost 7 bases and J lost 5, with 11 bases in between. The germline CDR1 and CDR2 sequences are MDHEN and SYDVKM. The CDR3 extends over 12 amino acids.

J is TRBJ1-4 and V is TRBV12-3 or TRBV12-4, with no clear D. V shed 4 bases and J shed 5 bases, with 5 bases lying between them. The CDR3 sequence is 12 residues long. The CDR3 nucleotides read TGTGCCAGCAGTTACCCAAATGAAAAACTGTTTTTT. This sequence encodes CASSYPNEKLFF.

This chain links TRBV28 with TRBJ2-6; D gene ambiguous. CDR3 length: 13 residues. The germline gives CDR1 MDHEN, CDR2 SYDVKM. Trimming left V 9 bases short and J 1 base short, with 7 bases between. The CDR3 here is CASGRSGANVLTF. CDR3 coding DNA: TGTGCCAGTGGTCGTTCTGGGGCCAACGTCCTGACTTTC. The full variable domain, with the rest looked up from reference TRBV28 and TRBJ2-6, is DVKVTQSSRYLVKRTGEKVFLECVQDMDHENMFWYRQDPGLGLRLIYFSYDVKMKEKGDIPEGYSVSREKKERFSLILESASTNQTSMYLCASGRSGANVLTFGAGSRLTVL.

The CDR3, as DNA: TGCAGCGTTGGTTCTGTCTCTGGAAACACCATATATTTT. This translates into CSVGSVSGNTIYF. The gene calls are TRBV29-1 and TRBJ1-3, with D unclear. The V gene lost 4 bases and the J gene lost 0 bases, with 7 bases spanning the gap. The germline V gene encodes CDR1 SQVTM and CDR2 ANQGSEA. This CDR3 is 13 amino acids long.

The chain has TRBV4-1 and TRBJ1-2; TRBD1 matches at 12 bases. V was clipped by 2 bases and J by 7 bases; unmatched bases: 5. The V gene's germline CDR1 is MGHRA and CDR2 YSYEKL. The CDR3 runs to 15 residues. The CDR3 DNA follows: TGCGCCAGCAGCCAATGGCGGGACAGGGGGCTTGGCTACACCTTC. It encodes CASSQWRDRGLGYTF.

The gene calls are TRBV3-1 and TRBJ1-3; D uncertain. The V end lost 3 bases, the J end lost 0 bases, and 15 bases lay between the germline ends. Per the germline V gene, CDR1 is LGHDT and CDR2 is YNNKEL (reference sequence). The CDR3 is made up of 17 amino acids. The CDR3 DNA sequence: TGTGCCAGCAGCCATAGGACGTATCGGACCTCTGGAAACACCATATATTTT. Translating gives CASSHRTYRTSGNTIYF.

This sequence joins TRBV24-1 and TRBJ1-5; tentatively, D is TRBD1 (6 bases). Germline assignment: CDR1 KGHDR and CDR2 SFDVKD. The length of the CDR3 is 14 residues. With 4 bases removed from V and 7 bases from J, the gap between germline ends came to 13 bases. CDR3 sequence (DNA): TGTGCCACCAGTGACAGGACAGTAAGCCAGCCCCAGCATTTT. Translated: CATSDRTVSQPQHF.

The rearrangement uses TRBV30 and TRBJ2-7; D call uncertain. V lost 2 bases and J lost 6, with 8 bases in between. The CDR3 totals 11 residues. Per germline, CDR1 GTSNPN and CDR2 SVGIG (reference sequence). The DNA for the CDR3 is TGTGCCTGGAGTAATAAGGGCGAGCAGTACTTC. It codes for CAWSNKGEQYF.

This clonotype was observed a single time. The rearrangement uses TRBV5-1 and TRBJ2-5; 9 nucleotides match TRBD1. CDR1 SGHRS and CDR2 YFSETQ come from the germline V gene. The CDR3 sequence is 15 residues long. V shed 2 bases and J 4 bases; nucleotides not matched to a gene: 6. CDR3 loop: CASSFGTGRRETQYF. CDR3 nucleotides: TGCGCCAGCAGCTTCGGGACAGGGCGTCGAGAGACCCAGTACTTC.

The chain links TRBV2 to TRBJ2-1, with 11 bases identical to TRBD2. V was clipped by 2 bases and J by 7 bases; unmatched bases: 10. Per the germline V gene, CDR1 is SNHLY and CDR2 is FYNNEI. This CDR3 is 17 amino acids long. The CDR3, as DNA: TGTGCCAGCAGTGAAAGTCGCGTGTCTAGCGGGAGGAATGAGCAGTTCTTC. It specifies CASSESRVSSGRNEQFF.

The table lists this clonotype with a count of one. The V gene is TRBV29-1, the J gene TRBJ1-5, with D tentatively TRBD1 (6 bases). The CDR3 is 12 residues long. The V end was cut by 6 bases, the J end by 5 bases, with 11 bases between. Germline-derived CDR1 and CDR2 are SQVTM and ANQGSEA. CDR3 coding DNA: TGCAGCGTGGCGGACAGTTATCAGCCCCAGCATTTT. Amino acid sequence: CSVADSYQPQHF.

The rearrangement uses TRBV29-1 and TRBJ2-1; TRBD2 matches 14 bases. V gave up 4 bases and J gave up 4 bases; unmatched junction bases: 18. Germline V gene data show CDR1 as SQVTM and CDR2 as ANQGSEA. The CDR3 is 20 residues long. CDR3 sequence (DNA): TGCAGCGTTGTACAGGGGGAAGTCGGACTAGCGGGAGGAAGATACAATGAGCAGTTCTTC. This translates into CSVVQGEVGLAGGRYNEQFF.

This chain connects TRBV20-1 to TRBJ1-5; D possibly corresponds to TRBD1 (5 bases). The CDR3 contains 12 residues. The V and J ends lost 0 bases and 7 bases respectively, with 7 bases between them. Germline V gene data show CDR1 as DFQATT and CDR2 as SNEGSKA (reference sequence). The CDR3 loop reads CSARDQGQPQHF. DNA of the CDR3: TGCAGTGCTAGAGATCAGGGACAGCCCCAGCATTTT.

This clonotype was detected once. This chain joins TRBV4-2 and TRBJ1-2; D uncertain. This CDR3 spans 13 amino acids. V lost 1 base and J 6 bases, leaving 9 bases between the germline ends. The germline V gene encodes CDR1 LGHNA and CDR2 YNFKEQ. CDR3 DNA: TGTGCCAGCAGCCAAGTTCCGGAAGATGGCTACACCTTC. It translates to CASSQVPEDGYTF.

The V gene is TRBV20-1, the J gene TRBJ2-5; maybe TRBD2 (7 bases). This CDR3 has 15 amino acids. V lost 3 bases and J 2 bases, leaving 16 bases between the germline ends. Germline V gene lookup returns CDR1 DFQATT and CDR2 SNEGSKA (reference sequence). The CDR3: CSARDPAGTQETQYF. CDR3 coding DNA: TGCAGTGCTAGGGACCCAGCGGGGACACAAGAGACCCAGTACTTC.

The chain recombines TRBV3-1 with TRBJ2-5, with D unresolved. Trimming pared 0 bases from V and 3 bases from J, leaving 14 bases between. CDR3 length: 16 amino acids. Germline loops: CDR1 LGHDT, CDR2 YNNKEL (reference sequence). CDR3 amino acids: CASSQENWQKEETQYF. CDR3 in DNA: TGTGCCAGCAGCCAAGAAAATTGGCAAAAGGAAGAGACCCAGTACTTC.

This chain uses TRBV29-1 with TRBJ1-2, with TRBD1 as a possible D gene (5 bases). Germline assignment: CDR1 SQVTM and CDR2 ANQGSEA. Trimming shortened V by 4 bases and J by 5 bases, and 14 bases separated the two germline ends. CDR3 length equals 13 residues. CDR3 sequence reads: CSVVTGDVYGYTF. CDR3 sequence (DNA): TGCAGCGTTGTGACGGGGGACGTGTATGGCTACACCTTC.

This chain joins TRBV29-1 and TRBJ2-2, with D unresolved. V was pared by 3 bases and J by 4 bases, with 9 bases between. Germline CDR1 is SQVTM and CDR2 is ANQGSEA. The CDR3 spans 13 residues. In nucleotides, the CDR3 is TGCAGCGTTGATCCCAGGAGCACCGGGGAGCTGTTTTTT. Translation: CSVDPRSTGELFF.

CDR3 bases: TGTGCCAGCAGCTCCGACAGGACTAGCAATCAGCCCCAGCATTTT. This sequence encodes CASSSDRTSNQPQHF. The chain has TRBV7-9 and TRBJ1-5; D is possibly TRBD1 (6 bases). Germline CDR1 SEHNR, CDR2 FQNEAQ (reference sequence). V lost 4 bases and J 0 bases, leaving 10 bases between the germline ends. This CDR3 is built from 15 residues.

CDR3 nucleotide sequence: TGTGCCAGCAGCCTTGACAAGAATCAGCCCCAGCATTTT. Encoded protein: CASSLDKNQPQHF. This chain joins TRBV7-8 and TRBJ1-5; D call uncertain. CDR1 and CDR2 from the germline V gene are SGHVS and FQNEAQ. The ends were cut back, 5 bases at V and 4 bases at J, with 9 bases in the middle. The CDR3 runs to 13 residues.

J is TRBJ1-4 and V is TRBV7-9, with 7 bases identical to TRBD1. CDR1 is SEHNR and CDR2 is FQNEAQ in the germline V gene (reference sequence). The ends lost 7 bases at V and 6 bases at J; junction bases unmatched: 8. The CDR3 is made up of 14 amino acids. The CDR3 reads CASTLGQGDEKLFF. The CDR3 DNA reads as TGTGCCAGCACCTTGGGGCAGGGGGATGAAAAACTGTTTTTT.

V usage is TRBV29-1 and J usage is TRBJ1-1; D remains ambiguous. Germline V CDR1 and CDR2: SQVTM, ANQGSEA. CDR3 length: 13 residues. The V end lost 2 bases, the J end lost 11 bases, and 18 bases lay between the germline ends. CDR3 in amino acids: CSVEMSQRGRAFF. The CDR3 DNA sequence: TGCAGCGTTGAAATGTCGCAGCGGGGTAGGGCTTTCTTT.

CDR3 in DNA: TGTGCCAGCAGCGAGATATTCGATGGCTACACCTTC. Residues: CASSEIFDGYTF. The chain combines TRBV5-4 with TRBJ1-2; D gene ambiguous. The germline gives CDR1 SGHNT, CDR2 YYREEE (reference sequence). V lost 4 bases, J lost 6 bases, and 10 bases lay in between. The CDR3 has 12 amino acids.

This clonotype was counted once. V gene TRBV6-5 combines with J gene TRBJ2-5; D gene ambiguous. The CDR3 covers 16 residues. Germline loops: CDR1 MNHEY, CDR2 SVGAGI. With 4 bases removed from V and 5 bases from J, the gap between germline ends came to 20 bases. The CDR3 protein is CASSSHSLDGMETQYF. In nucleotides, the CDR3 is TGTGCCAGCAGTTCTCATAGTTTAGATGGGATGGAGACCCAGTACTTC.

The V and J genes are TRBV18 and TRBJ1-2, with D perhaps TRBD1 (6 bases). The CDR3 is made up of 14 amino acids. V was shortened by 1 base and J by 9 bases, with 15 bases between the two germline ends. Germline lookup yields CDR1 KGHSH and CDR2 LQKENI. The CDR3 here is CASSPLYRVESYTF. CDR3 DNA sequence: TGTGCCAGCTCACCACTTTACAGGGTGGAGAGCTACACCTTC.

The chain uses TRBV21-1 and TRBJ2-1; the D segment call TRBD2 is taken from the table without a DNA check. TRBV21-1 is classified as a pseudogene. The CDR3 is made up of 12 amino acids. This chain's CDR3 is CASSKLVNEQFF. The CDR3 DNA reads as TGTGCCAGCAGCAAGCTAGTGAATGAGCAGTTCTTC.